The rows below give T cell receptor beta chains drawn from one sample of a study of identical twins. TCRdb reprocessed the 5' RACE reads with MiXCR, giving one entry per CDR3 protein. Among around 530,000 distinct CDR3 sequences listed, about 15% were seen once. These data were likewise used in another study, on yellow fever vaccine responses in identical twins.

The specimen was CD4+ T cells sorted from blood. These receptors came from a young woman in good health. CDR3s include the opening cysteine and the closing phenylalanine or tryptophan. D genes are given only for firm matches. For some rows the clone size is stated as once, few or many, or as a class when expanded; others skip it.

CASSLETSGRSGQFF	TGTGCCAGCAGTTTGGAGACTAGCGGGCGAAGTGGGCAGTTCTTC	NA	15	TRBV12-3/TRBV12-4	TRBJ2-1	TRBD2
CASSLDSGSWEQYF	TGTGCCAGCAGTTTAGACAGCGGATCTTGGGAGCAGTACTTC	few	14	TRBV12-3/TRBV12-4	TRBJ2-7	NA
CASSFSGDQNTEAFF	TGCGCCAGCAGCTTTTCAGGAGATCAGAACACTGAAGCTTTCTTT	NA	15	TRBV5-1	TRBJ1-1	NA
CSSGDNTGELFF	TGCAGTAGCGGGGATAACACCGGGGAGCTGTTTTTT	few	12	TRBV29-1	TRBJ2-2	TRBD2
CASSPSLEDTQYF	TGTGCCAGCAGCCCCAGTCTCGAGGATACGCAGTATTTT	few	13	TRBV5-6	TRBJ2-3	NA
CSASRPQLAKNIQYF	TGCAGTGCTAGTCGTCCTCAACTAGCCAAAAACATTCAGTACTTC	many	15	TRBV20-1	TRBJ2-4	NA
CSVEDPGTVLTEAFF	TGCAGCGTTGAAGATCCGGGAACAGTTCTCACTGAAGCTTTCTTT	many	15	TRBV29-1	TRBJ1-1	NA
CAISGQGGNTEAFF	TGTGCCATCAGTGGACAGGGTGGGAACACTGAAGCTTTCTTT	few	14	TRBV10-3	TRBJ1-1	TRBD1
CASSLGQITGELFF	TGTGCCAGCAGCCTTGGACAAATTACCGGGGAGCTGTTTTTT	NA	14	TRBV7-6	TRBJ2-2	NA
CSASQYYRGTEAFF	TGCAGTGCTAGTCAATACTACAGGGGCACTGAAGCTTTCTTT	NA	14	TRBV20-1	TRBJ1-1	TRBD1
CASSPWVGSSGNTIYF	TGTGCCAGCAGTCCCTGGGTAGGGAGCTCTGGAAACACCATATATTTT	few	16	TRBV12-3/TRBV12-4	TRBJ1-3	NA
CASSYRDTGETQYF	TGTGCCAGCAGCTACCGGGACACCGGGGAGACCCAGTACTTC	few	14	TRBV2	TRBJ2-5	NA
CASSQDVGQGVIYGYTF	TGTGCCAGCAGCCAAGATGTGGGACAGGGAGTTATCTATGGCTACACCTTC	few	17	TRBV4-2	TRBJ1-2	TRBD1
CASSVHGGTTGELFF	TGTGCCAGCAGTGTTCACGGGGGAACCACCGGGGAGCTGTTTTTT	few	15	TRBV6-7	TRBJ2-2	NA
CASSFGGGSADTQYF	TGTGCCAGCAGCTTTGGAGGGGGGAGCGCAGATACGCAGTATTTT	many	15	TRBV7-9	TRBJ2-3	NA